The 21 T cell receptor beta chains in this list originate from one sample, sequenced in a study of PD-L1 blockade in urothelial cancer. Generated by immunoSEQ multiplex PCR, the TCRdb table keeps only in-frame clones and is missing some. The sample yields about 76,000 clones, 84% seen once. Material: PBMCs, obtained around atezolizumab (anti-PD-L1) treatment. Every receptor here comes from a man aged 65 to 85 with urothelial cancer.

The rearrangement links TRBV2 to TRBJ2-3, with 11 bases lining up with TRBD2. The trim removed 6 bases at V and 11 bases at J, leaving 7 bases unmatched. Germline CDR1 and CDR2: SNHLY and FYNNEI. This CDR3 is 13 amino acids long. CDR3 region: CASSLVAGGWQYF. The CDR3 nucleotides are TGTGCCAGCAGCCTGGTAGCGGGAGGGTGGCAGTATTTT. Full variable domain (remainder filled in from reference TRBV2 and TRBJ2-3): EPEVTQTPSHQVTQMGQEVILRCVPISNHLYFYWYRQILGQKVEFLVSFYNNEISEKSEIFDDQFSVERPDGSNFTLKIRSTKLEDSAMYFCASSLVAGGWQYFGPGTRLTVL.

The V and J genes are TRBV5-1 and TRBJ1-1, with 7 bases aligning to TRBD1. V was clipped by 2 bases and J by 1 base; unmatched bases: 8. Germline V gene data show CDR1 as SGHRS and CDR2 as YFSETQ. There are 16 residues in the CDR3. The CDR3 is CASSFREGQTNTEAFF. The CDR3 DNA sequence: TGCGCCAGCAGCTTTCGGGAGGGACAGACGAACACTGAAGCTTTCTTT.

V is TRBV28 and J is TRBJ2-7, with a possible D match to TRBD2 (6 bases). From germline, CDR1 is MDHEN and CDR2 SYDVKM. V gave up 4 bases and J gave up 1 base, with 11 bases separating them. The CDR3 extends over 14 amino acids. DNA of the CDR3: TGTGCCAGCAGTTCACTAGGGAGGTCCTACGAGCAGTACTTC. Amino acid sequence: CASSSLGRSYEQYF.

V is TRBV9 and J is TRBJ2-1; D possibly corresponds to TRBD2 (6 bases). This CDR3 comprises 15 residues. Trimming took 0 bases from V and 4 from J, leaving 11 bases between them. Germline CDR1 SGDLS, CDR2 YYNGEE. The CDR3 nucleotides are TGTGCCAGCAGCGTAGAACTAGCTGGGTACAATGAGCAGTTCTTC. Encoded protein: CASSVELAGYNEQFF.

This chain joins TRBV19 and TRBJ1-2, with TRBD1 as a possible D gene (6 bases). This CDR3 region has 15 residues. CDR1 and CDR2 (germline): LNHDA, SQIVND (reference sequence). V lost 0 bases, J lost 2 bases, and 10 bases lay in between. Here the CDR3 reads CASSIDQGQNYGYTF. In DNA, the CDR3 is TGTGCCAGTAGTATAGATCAGGGGCAGAACTATGGCTACACCTTC.

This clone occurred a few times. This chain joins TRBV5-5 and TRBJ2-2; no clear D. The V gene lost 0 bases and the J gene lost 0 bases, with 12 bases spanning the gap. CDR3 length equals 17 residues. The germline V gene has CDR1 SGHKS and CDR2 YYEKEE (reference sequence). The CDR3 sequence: CASSLVVRQTNTGELFF. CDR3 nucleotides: TGTGCCAGCAGCTTGGTTGTCAGGCAAACGAACACCGGGGAGCTGTTTTTT. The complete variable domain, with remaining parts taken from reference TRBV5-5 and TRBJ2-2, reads DAGVTQSPTHLIKTRGQQVTLRCSPISGHKSVSWYQQVLGQGPQFIFQYYEKEERGRGNFPDRFSARQFPNYSSELNVNALLLGDSALYLCASSLVVRQTNTGELFFGEGSRLTVL.

CDR3 residues: CASSSPTGSSYEQYF. The CDR3 region has the DNA TGTGCCAGCAGCTCCCCGACAGGGAGCTCCTACGAGCAGTACTTC. The chain has TRBV7-2 and TRBJ2-7, with 7 positions matching TRBD1. In germline, CDR1 is SGHTA, CDR2 FQGNSA. V trimming: 4 bases; J trimming: 0 bases; junction bases outside the gene matches: 6. The CDR3 is 15 amino acids.

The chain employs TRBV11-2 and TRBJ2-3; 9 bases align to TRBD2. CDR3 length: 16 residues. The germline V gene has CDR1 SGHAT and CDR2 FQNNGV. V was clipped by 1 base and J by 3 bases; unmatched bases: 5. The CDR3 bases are TGTGCCAGCAGCTTAGTGGCGGGAGGGGGAACAGATACGCAGTATTTT. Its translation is CASSLVAGGGTDTQYF.

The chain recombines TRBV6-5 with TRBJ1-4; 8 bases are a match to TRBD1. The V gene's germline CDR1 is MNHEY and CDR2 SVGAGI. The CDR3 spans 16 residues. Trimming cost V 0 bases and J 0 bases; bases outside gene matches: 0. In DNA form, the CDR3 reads TGTGCCAGCAGTTACTCGACAGGGGCAACTAATGAAAAACTGTTTTTT. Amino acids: CASSYSTGATNEKLFF.

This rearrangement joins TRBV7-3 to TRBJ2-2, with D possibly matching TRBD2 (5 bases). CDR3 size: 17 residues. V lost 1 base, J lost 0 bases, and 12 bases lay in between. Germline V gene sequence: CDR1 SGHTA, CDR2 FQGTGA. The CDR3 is CASSLRDRGTNTGELFF. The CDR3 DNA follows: TGTGCCAGCAGCTTAAGAGATCGGGGTACGAACACCGGGGAGCTGTTTTTT.

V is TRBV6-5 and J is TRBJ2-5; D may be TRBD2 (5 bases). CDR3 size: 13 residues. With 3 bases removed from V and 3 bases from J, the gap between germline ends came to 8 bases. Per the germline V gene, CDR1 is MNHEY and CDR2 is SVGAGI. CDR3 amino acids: CASSYTGKETQYF. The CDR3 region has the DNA TGTGCCAGCAGTTATACGGGAAAAGAGACCCAGTACTTC.

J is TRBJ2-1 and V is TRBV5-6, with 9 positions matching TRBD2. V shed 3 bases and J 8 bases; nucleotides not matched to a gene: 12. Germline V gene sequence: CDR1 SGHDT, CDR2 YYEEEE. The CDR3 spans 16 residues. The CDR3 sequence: CASSSIFAGGPDEQFF. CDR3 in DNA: TGTGCCAGCAGCTCGATCTTCGCGGGAGGGCCTGATGAGCAGTTCTTC.

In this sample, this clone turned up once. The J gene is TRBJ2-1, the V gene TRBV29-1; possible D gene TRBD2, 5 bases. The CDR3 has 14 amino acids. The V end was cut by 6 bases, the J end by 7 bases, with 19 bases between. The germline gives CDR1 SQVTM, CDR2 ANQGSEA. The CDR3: CSVSPRLAENEQFF. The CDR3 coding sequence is TGCAGCGTCTCCCCCCGGCTAGCTGAGAATGAGCAGTTCTTC.

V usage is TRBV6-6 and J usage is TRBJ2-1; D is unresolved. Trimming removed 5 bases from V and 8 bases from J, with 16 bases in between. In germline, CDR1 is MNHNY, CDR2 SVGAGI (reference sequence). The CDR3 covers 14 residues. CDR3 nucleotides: TGTGCCAGCAGTCCAAGACCCCCTACAGATGAGCAGTTCTTC. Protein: CASSPRPPTDEQFF.

CDR3 in amino acids: CASSRLAGTSTDTQYF. DNA of the CDR3: TGTGCCAGTAGTCGACTAGCGGGAACTAGCACAGATACGCAGTATTTT. The rearrangement joins TRBV19 to TRBJ2-3, with 11 bases identical to TRBD2. CDR1 is LNHDA and CDR2 is SQIVND in the germline V gene (reference sequence). This CDR3 has 16 amino acids. V trimming: 5 bases; J trimming: 0 bases; junction bases outside the gene matches: 4.

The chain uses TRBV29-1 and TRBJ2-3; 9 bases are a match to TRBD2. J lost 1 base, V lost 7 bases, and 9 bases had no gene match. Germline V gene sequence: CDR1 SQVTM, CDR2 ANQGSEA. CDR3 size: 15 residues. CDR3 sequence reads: CSGAGVAGGTDTQYF. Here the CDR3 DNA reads TGCAGCGGAGCGGGAGTAGCGGGAGGCACAGATACGCAGTATTTT.

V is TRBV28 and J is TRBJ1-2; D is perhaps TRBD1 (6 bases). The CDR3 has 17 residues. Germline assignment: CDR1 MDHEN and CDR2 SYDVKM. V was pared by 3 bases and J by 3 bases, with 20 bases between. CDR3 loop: CASSFVVAWDTDYGYTF. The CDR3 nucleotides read TGTGCCAGCAGTTTCGTCGTTGCTTGGGACACCGACTATGGCTACACCTTC.

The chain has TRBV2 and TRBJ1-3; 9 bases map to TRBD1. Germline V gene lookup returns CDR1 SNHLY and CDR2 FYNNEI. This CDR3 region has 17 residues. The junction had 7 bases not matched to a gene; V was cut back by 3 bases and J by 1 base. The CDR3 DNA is TGTGCCAGCAGTGACGGACAGGGGATCCCGTCTGGAAACACCATATATTTT. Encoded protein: CASSDGQGIPSGNTIYF.

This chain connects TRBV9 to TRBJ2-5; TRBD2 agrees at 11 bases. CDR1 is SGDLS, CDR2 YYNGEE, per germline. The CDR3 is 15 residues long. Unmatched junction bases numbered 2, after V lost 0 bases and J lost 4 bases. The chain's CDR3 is CASSVELAGVETQYF. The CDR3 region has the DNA TGTGCCAGCAGCGTAGAACTAGCGGGAGTAGAGACCCAGTACTTC.

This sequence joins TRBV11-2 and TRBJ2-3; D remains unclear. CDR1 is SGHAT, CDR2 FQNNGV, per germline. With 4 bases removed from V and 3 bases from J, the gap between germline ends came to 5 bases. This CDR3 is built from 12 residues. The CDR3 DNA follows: TGTGCCAGCAGCTCCCGGACAGATACGCAGTATTTT. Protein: CASSSRTDTQYF.

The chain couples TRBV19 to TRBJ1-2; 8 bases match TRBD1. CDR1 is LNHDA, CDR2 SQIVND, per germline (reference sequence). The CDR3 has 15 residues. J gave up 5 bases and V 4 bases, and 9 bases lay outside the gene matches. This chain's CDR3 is CASSTPRQGLYGYTF. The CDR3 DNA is TGTGCCAGTAGTACGCCTCGACAGGGGCTTTATGGCTACACCTTC.